This TCR beta chain was retrieved from a study of radiation and T cells in renal cell carcinoma. The CDR3 has 15 amino acids. V was pared by 4 bases and J by 0 bases, with 12 bases between. CDR1 MNHNS and CDR2 SASEGT come from the germline V gene. In this sample, this clone turned up a few times. Time point reported: blood 4 weeks post-SBRT, at nephrectomy. The sample's treatment: 15 Gy SBRT to primary tumor, nephrectomy 4 weeks later. Produced via immunoSEQ multiplex PCR; TCRdb's table is partial and in-frame only. The sample holds around 100,000 clones, roughly 84% seen once. Sequencing used blood, obtained from a patient whose treatment included radiotherapy and nephrectomy. This rearrangement joins TRBV6-1 to TRBJ1-1, with D unresolved. This sequence was found in a man aged 55 to 70 with renal cell carcinoma. CDR3 sequence (DNA): TGTGCCAGCAGTGTAACGCATAATCTGAACACTGAAGCTTTCTTT. Residues: CASSVTHNLNTEAFF.